This T cell receptor (beta chain) was sequenced for a study of T cell changes during pregnancy in multiple sclerosis. Here immunoSEQ multiplex PCR was the method, and the copy in TCRdb shows in-frame clones only, minus some. The profile shows about 89,000 clones, around 94% of them singletons. The TCR comes from a female donor with multiple sclerosis, enrolled in a pregnancy study. This material consisted of peripheral blood, taken in the third trimester of pregnancy.

DNA for the CDR3: TGTGCCAGCTCACCACAGAAGACAGAAGTCTATGGCTACACCTTC. As protein: CASSPQKTEVYGYTF. The chain recombines TRBV18 with TRBJ1-2, with D possibly matching TRBD1 (5 bases). The CDR3 covers 15 residues. V lost 1 base and J 4 bases, leaving 13 bases between the germline ends. Germline CDR1 KGHSH, CDR2 LQKENI.